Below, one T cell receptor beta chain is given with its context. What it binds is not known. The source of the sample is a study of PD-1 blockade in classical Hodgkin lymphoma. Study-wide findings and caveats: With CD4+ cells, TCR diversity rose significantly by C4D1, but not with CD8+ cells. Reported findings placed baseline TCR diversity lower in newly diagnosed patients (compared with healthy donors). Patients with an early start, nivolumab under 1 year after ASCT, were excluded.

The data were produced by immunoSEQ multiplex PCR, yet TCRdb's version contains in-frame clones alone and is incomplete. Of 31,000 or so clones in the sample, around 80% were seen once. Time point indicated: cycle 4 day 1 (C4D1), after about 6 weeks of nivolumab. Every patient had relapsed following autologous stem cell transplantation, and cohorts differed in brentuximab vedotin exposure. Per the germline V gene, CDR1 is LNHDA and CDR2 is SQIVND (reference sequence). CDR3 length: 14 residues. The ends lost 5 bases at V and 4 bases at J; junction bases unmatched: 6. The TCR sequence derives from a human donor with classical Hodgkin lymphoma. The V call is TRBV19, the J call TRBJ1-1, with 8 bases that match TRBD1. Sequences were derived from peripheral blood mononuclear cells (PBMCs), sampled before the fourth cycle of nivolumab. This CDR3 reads CASSASGGSTEAFF. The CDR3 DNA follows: TGTGCCAGTAGTGCCTCAGGGGGCAGCACTGAAGCTTTCTTT.